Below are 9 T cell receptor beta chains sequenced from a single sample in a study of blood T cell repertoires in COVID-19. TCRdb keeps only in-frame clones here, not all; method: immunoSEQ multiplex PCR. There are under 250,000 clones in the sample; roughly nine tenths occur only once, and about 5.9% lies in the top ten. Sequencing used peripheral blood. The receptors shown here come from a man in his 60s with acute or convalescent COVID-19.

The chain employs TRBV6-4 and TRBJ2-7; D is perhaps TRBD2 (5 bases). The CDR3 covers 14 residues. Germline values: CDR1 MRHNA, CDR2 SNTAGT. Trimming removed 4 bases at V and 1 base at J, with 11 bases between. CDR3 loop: CASSADSTSYEQYF. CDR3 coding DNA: TGTGCCAGCAGTGCGGACTCGACTTCCTACGAGCAGTACTTC.

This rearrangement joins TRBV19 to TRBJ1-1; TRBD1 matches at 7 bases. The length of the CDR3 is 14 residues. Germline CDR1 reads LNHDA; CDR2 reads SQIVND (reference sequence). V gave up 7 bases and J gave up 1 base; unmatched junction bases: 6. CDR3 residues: CASNTGVENTEAFF. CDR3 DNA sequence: TGTGCCAGTAATACAGGGGTTGAGAACACTGAAGCTTTCTTT.

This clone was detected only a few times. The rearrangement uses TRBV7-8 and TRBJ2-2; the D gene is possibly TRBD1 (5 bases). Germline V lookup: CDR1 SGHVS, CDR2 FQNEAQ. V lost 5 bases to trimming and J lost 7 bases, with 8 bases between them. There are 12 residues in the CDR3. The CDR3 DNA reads TGTGCCAGCAGCCTAAGGGGCGGGGAGCTGTTTTTT. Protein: CASSLRGGELFF.

This CDR3 is CASSPGSDYGYTF. For the CDR3, the DNA is TGCGCCAGCAGCCCAGGGTCAGACTATGGCTACACCTTC. The chain links TRBV5-1 to TRBJ1-2, with D possibly TRBD1 on 5 matching bases. There are 13 residues in the CDR3. Per the germline V gene, CDR1 is SGHRS and CDR2 is YFSETQ. Trimming took off 4 bases at V and 3 bases at J, with 10 bases between the two ends.

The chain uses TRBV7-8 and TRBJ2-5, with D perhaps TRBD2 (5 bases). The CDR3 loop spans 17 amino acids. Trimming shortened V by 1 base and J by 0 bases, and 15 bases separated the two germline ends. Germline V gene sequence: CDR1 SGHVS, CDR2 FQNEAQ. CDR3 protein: CASSLGAAAEYQETQYF. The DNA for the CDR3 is TGTGCCAGCAGCTTAGGGGCAGCGGCTGAGTACCAAGAGACCCAGTACTTC. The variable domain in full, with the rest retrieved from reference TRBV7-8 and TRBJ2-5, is GAGVSQSPRYKVAKRGQDVALRCDPISGHVSLFWYQQALGQGPEFLTYFQNEAQLDKSGLPSDRFFAERPEGSVSTLKIQRTQQEDSAVYLCASSLGAAAEYQETQYFGPGTRLLVL.

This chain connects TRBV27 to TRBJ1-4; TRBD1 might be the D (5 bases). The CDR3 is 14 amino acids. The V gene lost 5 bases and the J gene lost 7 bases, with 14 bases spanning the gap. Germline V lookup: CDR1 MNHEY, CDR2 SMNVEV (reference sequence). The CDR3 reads CASSPWRDGEKLFF. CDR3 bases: TGTGCCAGCAGTCCATGGCGGGACGGTGAAAAACTGTTTTTT.

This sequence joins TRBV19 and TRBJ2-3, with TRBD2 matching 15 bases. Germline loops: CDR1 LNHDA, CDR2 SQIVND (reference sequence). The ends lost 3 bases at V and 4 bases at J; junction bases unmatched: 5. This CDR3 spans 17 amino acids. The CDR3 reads CASSIGLAGGLADTQYF. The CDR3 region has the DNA TGTGCCAGTAGTATTGGACTAGCGGGAGGGCTAGCAGATACGCAGTATTTT.

The CDR3 DNA reads TGTGCCAGCAGCAATCCTACTAGCGGCCCTTTCTACGAGCAGTACTTC. Protein: CASSNPTSGPFYEQYF. The J gene is TRBJ2-7, the V gene TRBV5-4; 8 bases agree with TRBD2. Germline CDR1 is SGHNT and CDR2 is YYREEE (reference sequence). J gave up 3 bases and V 4 bases, and 12 bases lay outside the gene matches. The CDR3 spans 16 residues.

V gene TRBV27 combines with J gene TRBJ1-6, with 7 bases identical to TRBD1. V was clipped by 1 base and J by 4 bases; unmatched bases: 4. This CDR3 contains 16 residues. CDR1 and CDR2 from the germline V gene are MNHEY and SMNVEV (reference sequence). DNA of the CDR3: TGTGCCAGCAGTTTATTCGGGACAGCATATAATTCACCCCTCCACTTT. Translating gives CASSLFGTAYNSPLHF.